Listed below are T cell receptor beta chains from one sample, sequenced in a study of patients and donors after allogeneic stem cell transplantation. TCRdb analysed the RT-PCR reads with MiXCR anew, one entry per CDR3 protein. The sample includes around 31,000 distinct CDR3 sequences, under 7.5% of them seen just once. The sequencing sample was made of blood, either unsorted or a sorted T cell fraction (not recorded which). The receptors derive from a human donor who was either an allogeneic HSCT recipient or a stem cell or donor lymphocyte infusion donor (not recorded which). It is not recorded whose cells these are; they may come from a transplant donor. Each CDR3 is given with its conserved first and last residue. D genes are given only for firm matches. Some rows have no size entry. The others give once, few or many, or a class for an expanded clone.

many	TRBJ2-1	TRBV7-8	TRBD2	TGTGCCGTAACTCGCGGGAGCAGCTACAATGAGCAGTTCTTC	CAVTRGSSYNEQFF
many	TRBJ1-4	TRBV12-3/TRBV12-4	NA	TGTGCCAGCAGTTACAGGGAGGTAGGGGAAAAACTGTTTTTT	CASSYREVGEKLFF
many	TRBJ2-2	TRBV10-3	NA	TGTGCCATCAGTTTCGGAGCGGGGAACACCGGGGAGCTGTTTTTT	CAISFGAGNTGELFF
many	TRBJ2-1	TRBV28	TRBD2	TGTGCCAGCAGTGAACTAGCGGGAGGCCACAATGAGCAGTTCTTC	CASSELAGGHNEQFF
NA	TRBJ1-1	TRBV28	NA	TGTGCCAGCAGGACGGAGAACACTGAAGCTTTCTTT	CASRTENTEAFF
many	TRBJ1-2	TRBV4-2	NA	TGTGCCAGCAGCCAAGATGAGGAGGAGTATGGCTACACCTTC	CASSQDEEEYGYTF
NA	TRBJ2-2	TRBV5-1	NA	TGCGCCAGCAGCTTGGATTGGACCGGGGAGCTGTTTTTT	CASSLDWTGELFF
medium-sized	TRBJ1-1	TRBV4-3	NA	TGCGCCAGCAGCCAAGATACCTGGGGAAGGGGAGCTTTCTTT	CASSQDTWGRGAFF
many	TRBJ1-5	TRBV18	NA	TGTGCCAGCTCGGGACATAGCAATCAGCCCCAGCATTTT	CASSGHSNQPQHF
few	TRBJ2-7	TRBV6-5	TRBD1	TGTGCCAGCAGTTACTCGATTTGGAAAACAGGGGGTAACGAGCAGTACTTC	CASSYSIWKTGGNEQYF
many	TRBJ2-1	TRBV20-1	TRBD2	TGCAGTGCTAGGCGTGGTAGCGGGAGTAATGAGCAGTTCTTC	CSARRGSGSNEQFF
few	TRBJ2-7	TRBV27	TRBD1	TGTGCCAGCAGTTTATCTGGGACAGGACACTACGAGCAGTACTTC	CASSLSGTGHYEQYF
many	TRBJ2-1	TRBV5-1	NA	TGCGCCAGCAGCTATACTCCTACGGGGAGCTCCTACAATGAGCAGTTCTTC	CASSYTPTGSSYNEQFF
many	TRBJ2-5	TRBV7-6	NA	TGTGCCAGCAGCCCCCTAAGGGTACAAGAGACCCAGTACTTC	CASSPLRVQETQYF
few	TRBJ2-1	TRBV9	NA	TGTGCCAGCAGCAAAGGCGACAGAGGGGTTTACAATGAGCAGTTCTTC	CASSKGDRGVYNEQFF
few	TRBJ2-5	TRBV6-5	NA	TGTGCCAGCAGTTACCACGGGTACCAAGAGACCCAGTACTTC	CASSYHGYQETQYF
many	TRBJ2-2	TRBV12-3/TRBV12-4	NA	TGTGCCAGCAGTGCTTTTCGGGGCACCGGGGAGCTGTTTTTT	CASSAFRGTGELFF
many	TRBJ2-1	TRBV12-3/TRBV12-4	NA	TGTGCCAGCAGTTTAGGAACGGACGGGCCCTACAATGAGCAGTTCTTC	CASSLGTDGPYNEQFF
many	TRBJ1-1	TRBV25-1	NA	TGTGCCAGCAGTGAATATGGAGCACGGAGCACTGAAGCTTTCTTT	CASSEYGARSTEAFF
NA	TRBJ2-1	TRBV7-8	NA	TGTGCCAGCAGCTTAGGGGGGACTTTCAATGAGCAGTTCTTC	CASSLGGTFNEQFF
many	TRBJ2-5	TRBV6-6	TRBD1	TGTGCCAGCAGAGGGACAGTGGGGGAGACCCAGTACTTC	CASRGTVGETQYF
many	TRBJ1-5	TRBV5-6	NA	TGTGCCAGCAGCTTGGTGGGGAGTCAGCCCCAGCATTTT	CASSLVGSQPQHF
few	TRBJ1-1	TRBV3-1	NA	TGTGCCAGCAGCCTACACTCCACAGAGAACACTGAAGCTTTCTTT	CASSLHSTENTEAFF
few	TRBJ2-3	TRBV5-6	TRBD2	TGTGCCAGCAGCTTGGGAGCTAGCGGGAGCCCCGATACGCAGTATTTT	CASSLGASGSPDTQYF
many	TRBJ2-1	TRBV4-2	TRBD2	TGTGCCAGCAGCCACTTAGCGGGAGGGCTGACGGATGAGCAGTTCTTC	CASSHLAGGLTDEQFF
many	TRBJ1-1	TRBV3-1	NA	TGTGCCAGCAGCCAAAAGACGGGATCGGGCACTGAAGCTTTCTTT	CASSQKTGSGTEAFF
many	TRBJ2-2	TRBV7-8	NA	TGTGCCAGCAGGGTCCCATGGGGCGGGGAGCTGTTTTTT	CASRVPWGGELFF